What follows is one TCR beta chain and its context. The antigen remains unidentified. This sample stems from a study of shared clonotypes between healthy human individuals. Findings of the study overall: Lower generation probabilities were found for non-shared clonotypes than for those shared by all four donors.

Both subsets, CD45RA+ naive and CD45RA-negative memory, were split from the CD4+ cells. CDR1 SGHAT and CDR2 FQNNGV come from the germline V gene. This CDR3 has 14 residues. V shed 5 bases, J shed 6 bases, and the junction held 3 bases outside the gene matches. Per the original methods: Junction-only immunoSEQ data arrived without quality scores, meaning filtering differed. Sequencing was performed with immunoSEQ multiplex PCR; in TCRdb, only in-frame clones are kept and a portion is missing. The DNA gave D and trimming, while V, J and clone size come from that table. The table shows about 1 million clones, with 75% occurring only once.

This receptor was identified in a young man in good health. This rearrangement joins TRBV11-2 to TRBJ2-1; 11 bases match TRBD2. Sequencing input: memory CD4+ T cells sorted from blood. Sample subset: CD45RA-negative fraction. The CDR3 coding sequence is TGTGCCAGCAGCGCCGGGACTAGCGGCAATGAGCAGTTCTTC. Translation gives CASSAGTSGNEQFF.